What follows are 8 T cell receptor beta chains derived from one specimen sequenced in a study of T-cell memory formation after mild COVID-19. One entry per CDR3 protein, called by TCRdb with MiXCR from the 5' RACE reads. The repertoire includes 550,000 to 650,000 distinct CDR3 sequences, roughly 17% of them detected once, and around 8.1% sits in the top ten. Sequenced material: PBMCs or a T cell subset sorted from them (not recorded which). Receptors originate from an adult woman who had mild COVID-19 (a few samples of this study predate the infection). Cell type and time point are not known.

For the CDR3, the DNA is TGCGCCAGCAGCTTTGTACAGGGGAGCTCCTATAATTCACCCCTCCACTTT. Its protein is CASSFVQGSSYNSPLHF. The gene calls are TRBV5-1 and TRBJ1-6, with 7 nucleotides matching TRBD1. Germline lookup yields CDR1 SGHRS and CDR2 YFSETQ. The CDR3 covers 17 residues. Trimming removed 2 bases from V and 0 bases from J; junction bases left unmatched: 5.

This clonotype was seen a few times. The chain combines TRBV12-3 or TRBV12-4 with TRBJ1-5; 9 bases align to TRBD1. The CDR3 runs to 15 residues. V lost 6 bases and J lost 3; bases outside the gene matches: 6. The CDR3 spells CASRLRDRVNQPQHF. CDR3 sequence (DNA): TGTGCCAGCAGGCTCCGGGACAGGGTCAATCAGCCCCAGCATTTT.

On this clonotype: A much larger clone differs by one base, so this may be a read error. The chain couples TRBV20-1 to TRBJ1-2; no firm D call. This CDR3 contains 11 residues. V shed 1 base and J shed 5 bases, with 5 bases lying between them. Germline V gene data show CDR1 as DFQATT and CDR2 as SNEGSKA (reference sequence). The CDR3 nucleotides are TGCAGTGCTAGAGTTAAATATGGCTACACCTTC. This codes for CSARVKYGYTF.

V and J are TRBV4-2 and TRBJ2-1; D may match TRBD1 or TRBD2 (6 bases each). V dropped 4 bases and J dropped 8 bases, with 18 bases sitting between them. CDR1 is LGHNA and CDR2 is YNFKEQ in the germline V gene. The CDR3 totals 15 residues. CDR3 bases: TGTGCCAGCAGCCCAGGAGGTAGGGGGGCCCATGAGCAGTTCTTC. Translated: CASSPGGRGAHEQFF.

The rearrangement joins TRBV7-2 to TRBJ2-7; 9 nucleotides line up with TRBD1. Germline loops: CDR1 SGHTA, CDR2 FQGNSA. This CDR3 has 15 residues. V dropped 0 bases and J dropped 4; count of bases not matched to a gene: 4. CDR3 nucleotides: TGTGCCAGCAGCTTAGCACAGGGGGCGAATTACGAGCAGTACTTC. Translation gives CASSLAQGANYEQYF.

This clonotype has more than one count but fewer than ten. The chain carries TRBV6-1 and TRBJ1-1; D is perhaps TRBD1 (5 bases). V was clipped by 3 bases and J by 4 bases, with 18 bases between them. Germline V lookup: CDR1 MNHNS, CDR2 SASEGT. This CDR3 spans 16 amino acids. CDR3 nucleotides: TGTGCCAGCAGTGAGGGGGAGGGGTTAGGGAGCACTGAAGCTTTCTTT. This sequence encodes CASSEGEGLGSTEAFF.

The chain recombines TRBV6-5 with TRBJ1-1; TRBD1 matches 7 bases. The CDR3 length is 14 residues. Germline-derived CDR1 and CDR2 are MNHEY and SVGAGI. J gave up 1 base and V 6 bases, and 5 bases lay outside the gene matches. CDR3 sequence reads: CASRATGQNTEAFF. The CDR3 DNA is TGTGCCAGCAGAGCGACAGGGCAGAACACTGAAGCTTTCTTT.

This clonotype was seen a few times. This chain links TRBV20-1 with TRBJ2-5; 7 bases fit TRBD2. The CDR3 contains 12 residues. V shed 6 bases, J shed 4 bases, and the junction held 5 bases outside the gene matches. Germline V CDR1 and CDR2: DFQATT, SNEGSKA (reference sequence). The DNA for the CDR3 is TGCAGTGCGGTGCGGGGGTCAGAGACCCAGTACTTC. Its protein product is CSAVRGSETQYF.